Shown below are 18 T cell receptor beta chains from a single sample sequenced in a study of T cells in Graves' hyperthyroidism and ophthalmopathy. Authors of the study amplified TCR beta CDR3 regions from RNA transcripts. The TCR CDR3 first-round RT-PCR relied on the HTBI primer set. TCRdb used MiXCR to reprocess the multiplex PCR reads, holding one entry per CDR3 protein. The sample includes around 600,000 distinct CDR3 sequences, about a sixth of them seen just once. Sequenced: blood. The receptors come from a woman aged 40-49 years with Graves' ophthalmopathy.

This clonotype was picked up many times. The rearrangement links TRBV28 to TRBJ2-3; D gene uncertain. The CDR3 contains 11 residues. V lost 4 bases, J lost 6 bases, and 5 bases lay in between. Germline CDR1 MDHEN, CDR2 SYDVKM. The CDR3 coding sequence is TGTGCCAGCAGTTCTGTGGATACGCAGTATTTT. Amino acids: CASSSVDTQYF.

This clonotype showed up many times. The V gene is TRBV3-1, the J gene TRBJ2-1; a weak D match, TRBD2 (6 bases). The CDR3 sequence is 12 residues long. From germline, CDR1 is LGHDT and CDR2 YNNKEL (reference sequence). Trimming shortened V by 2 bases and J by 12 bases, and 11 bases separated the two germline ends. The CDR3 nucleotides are TGTGCCAGCAGCCAAAATCCGGGACTGCAGTTCTTC. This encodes CASSQNPGLQFF.

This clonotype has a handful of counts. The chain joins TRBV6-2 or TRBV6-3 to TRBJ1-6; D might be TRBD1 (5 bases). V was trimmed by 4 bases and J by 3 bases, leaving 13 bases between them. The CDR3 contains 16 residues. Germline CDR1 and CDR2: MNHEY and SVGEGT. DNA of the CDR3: TGTGCCAGCAGTTGGGCCACAGGTCACTATAATTCACCCCTCCACTTT. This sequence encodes CASSWATGHYNSPLHF.

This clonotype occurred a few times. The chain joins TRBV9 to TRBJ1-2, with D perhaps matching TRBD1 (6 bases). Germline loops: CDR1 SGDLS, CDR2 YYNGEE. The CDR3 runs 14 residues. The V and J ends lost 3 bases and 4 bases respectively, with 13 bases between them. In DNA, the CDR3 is TGTGCCAGCAGCGGACCTGGGACATCCTATGGCTACACCTTC. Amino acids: CASSGPGTSYGYTF.

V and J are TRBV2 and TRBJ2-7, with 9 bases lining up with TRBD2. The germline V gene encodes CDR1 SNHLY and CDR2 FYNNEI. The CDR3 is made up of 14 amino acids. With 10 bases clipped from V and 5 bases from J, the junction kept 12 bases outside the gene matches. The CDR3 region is CAMQRGANSDEQYF. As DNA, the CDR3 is TGTGCCATGCAGCGGGGGGCTAATTCGGACGAGCAGTACTTC.

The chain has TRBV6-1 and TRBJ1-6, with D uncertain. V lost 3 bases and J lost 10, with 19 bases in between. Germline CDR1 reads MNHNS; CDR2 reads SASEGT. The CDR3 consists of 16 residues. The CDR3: CASSESGQRADSPLHF. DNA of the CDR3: TGTGCCAGCAGTGAGTCTGGCCAGCGGGCTGACTCACCCCTCCACTTT.

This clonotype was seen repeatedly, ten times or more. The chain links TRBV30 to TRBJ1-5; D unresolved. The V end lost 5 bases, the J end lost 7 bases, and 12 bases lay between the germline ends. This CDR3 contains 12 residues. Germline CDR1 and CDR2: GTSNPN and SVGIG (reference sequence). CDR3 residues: CAWGGLGQPQHF. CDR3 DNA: TGTGCCTGGGGCGGCCTTGGGCAGCCCCAGCATTTT.

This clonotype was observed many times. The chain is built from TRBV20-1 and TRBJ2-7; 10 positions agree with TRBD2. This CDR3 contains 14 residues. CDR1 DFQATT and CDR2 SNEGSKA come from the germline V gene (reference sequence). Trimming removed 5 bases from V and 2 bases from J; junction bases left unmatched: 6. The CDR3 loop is CSAPSGSNAYEQYF. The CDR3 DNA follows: TGCAGTGCTCCTAGCGGGAGCAACGCCTACGAGCAGTACTTC.

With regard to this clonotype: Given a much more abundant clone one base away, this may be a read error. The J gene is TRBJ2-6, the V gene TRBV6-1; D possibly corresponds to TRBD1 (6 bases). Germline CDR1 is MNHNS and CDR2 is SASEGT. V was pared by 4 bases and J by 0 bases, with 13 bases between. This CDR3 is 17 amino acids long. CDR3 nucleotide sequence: TGTGCCAGCAGTGGGCACAGGGTTATCTCTGGGGCCAACGTCCTGACTTTC. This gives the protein CASSGHRVISGANVLTF.

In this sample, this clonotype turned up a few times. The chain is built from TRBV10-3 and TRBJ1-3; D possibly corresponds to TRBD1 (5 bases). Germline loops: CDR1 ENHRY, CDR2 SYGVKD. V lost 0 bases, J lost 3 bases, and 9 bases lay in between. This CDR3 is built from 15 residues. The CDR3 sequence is CAISESQQVGNTIYF. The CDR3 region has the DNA TGTGCCATCAGTGAGTCTCAACAGGTTGGAAACACCATATATTTT.

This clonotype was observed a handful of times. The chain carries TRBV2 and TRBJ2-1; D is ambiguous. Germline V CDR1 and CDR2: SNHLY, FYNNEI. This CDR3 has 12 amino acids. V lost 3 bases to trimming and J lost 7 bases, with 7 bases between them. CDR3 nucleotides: TGTGCCAGCAGTGAGAGGCAGAATGAGCAGTTCTTC. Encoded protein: CASSERQNEQFF.

This CDR3 is CASSWGWGTDTQYF. The CDR3 nucleotides read TGTGCCAGCAGTTGGGGGTGGGGCACAGATACGCAGTATTTT. The rearrangement uses TRBV12-3 or TRBV12-4 and TRBJ2-3, with D perhaps TRBD1 or TRBD2 (5 bases each). CDR3 length equals 14 residues. Deletions cut 4 bases from V and 1 base from J, with 9 bases between.

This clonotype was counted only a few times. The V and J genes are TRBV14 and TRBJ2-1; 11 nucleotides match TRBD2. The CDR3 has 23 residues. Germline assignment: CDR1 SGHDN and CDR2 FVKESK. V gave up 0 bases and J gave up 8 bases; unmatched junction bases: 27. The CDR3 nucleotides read TGTGCCAGCAGCCAAGAACCGGAGGAGGGACAGTCAACTAGCGGGAGCATTTCCTATGAGCAGTTCTTC. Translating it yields CASSQEPEEGQSTSGSISYEQFF.

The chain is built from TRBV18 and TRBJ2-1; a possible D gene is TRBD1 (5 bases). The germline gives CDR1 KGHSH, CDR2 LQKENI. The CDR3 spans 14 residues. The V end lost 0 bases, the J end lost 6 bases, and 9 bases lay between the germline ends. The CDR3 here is CASSPPGRRNEQFF. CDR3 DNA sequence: TGTGCCAGCTCACCACCGGGGCGCCGCAATGAGCAGTTCTTC.

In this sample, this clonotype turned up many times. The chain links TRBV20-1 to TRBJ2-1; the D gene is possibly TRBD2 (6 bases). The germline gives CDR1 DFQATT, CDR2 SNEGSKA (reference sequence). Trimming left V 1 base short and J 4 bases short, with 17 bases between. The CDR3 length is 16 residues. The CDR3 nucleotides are TGCAGTGCTAGAGCGCCTAATAGCGGTAATTACAATGAGCAGTTCTTC. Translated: CSARAPNSGNYNEQFF.

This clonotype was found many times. The CDR3 region has the DNA TGTGCCTGGAGTTCCACCTCTGGCACAGATACGCAGTATTTT. Translating it yields CAWSSTSGTDTQYF. The chain links TRBV30 to TRBJ2-3; D is undetermined. Germline V lookup: CDR1 GTSNPN, CDR2 SVGIG (reference sequence). This CDR3 comprises 14 residues. Trimming cost V 2 bases and J 1 base, with 10 bases left between them.

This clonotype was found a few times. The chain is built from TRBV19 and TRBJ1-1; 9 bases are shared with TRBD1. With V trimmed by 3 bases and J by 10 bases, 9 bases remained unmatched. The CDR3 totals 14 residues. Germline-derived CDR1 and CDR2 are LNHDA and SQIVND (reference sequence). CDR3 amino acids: CASSITGGTSGAFF. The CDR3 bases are TGTGCCAGTAGTATTACAGGGGGCACCAGCGGAGCTTTCTTT.

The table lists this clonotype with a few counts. The CDR3 protein is CASSPSGKNFGNTIYF. Written as DNA, the CDR3 is TGTGCCAGCTCACCGTCAGGGAAAAACTTTGGAAACACCATATATTTT. The chain is built from TRBV18 and TRBJ1-3; a weak D match, TRBD1 (5 bases). CDR1 is KGHSH and CDR2 is LQKENI in the germline V gene. The ends were cut back, 3 bases at V and 3 bases at J, with 15 bases in the middle. The CDR3 loop spans 16 amino acids.